This T cell receptor beta chain was sequenced for a study of T cells in Graves' hyperthyroidism and ophthalmopathy. TCR beta CDR3 region amplification was performed from RNA transcripts. Initially, a first-round RT-PCR of the TCR CDR3 employed the HTBI primer set. Each CDR3 protein gets one entry after TCRdb re-called the multiplex PCR reads with MiXCR. The sample consists of hundreds of thousands of distinct CDR3 sequences, roughly 14% of them appearing once. This clonotype was counted many times. The CDR3 spans 13 residues. CDR1 is SNHLY and CDR2 is FYNNEI in the germline V gene. The V end lost 10 bases, the J end lost 4 bases, and 16 bases lay between the germline ends.

This chain connects TRBV2 to TRBJ1-1; no clear D. The sequence was obtained from a woman between 40 and 55 years old with Graves' ophthalmopathy. The sequenced sample was blood. The DNA of the CDR3 is TGTGCCAAACTCCAGCCGGTTGGCACTGAAGCTTTCTTT. It codes for CAKLQPVGTEAFF.